One and the same sample provided the 24 T cell receptor beta chains below, sequenced in a study of cytomegalovirus exposure and HLA in healthy donors. PCR primers comprised 60 Vbeta and 13 Jbeta primers. Data came from immunoSEQ multiplex PCR; TCRdb stores just in-frame clones and leaves some out. The sample consists of over 100,000 clones, roughly 9.6% of them appearing once. The sample consisted of PBMCs. The receptors were sampled from a woman aged 40 to 50 in good health and CMV-seropositive.

This chain connects TRBV6-6 to TRBJ1-5; perhaps TRBD1 as D (5 bases). V lost 6 bases, J lost 0 bases, and 15 bases lay in between. Germline V gene lookup returns CDR1 MNHNY and CDR2 SVGAGI (reference sequence). CDR3 length equals 16 residues. The CDR3 DNA sequence: TGTGCCAGCAGCCTATCGGACATGGATAGCAATCAGCCCCAGCATTTT. This gives the protein CASSLSDMDSNQPQHF.

This clone was seen more than once but under ten times. The chain employs TRBV19 and TRBJ1-1; D call uncertain. V lost 9 bases and J lost 7, with 15 bases in between. This CDR3 contains 12 residues. Germline values: CDR1 LNHDA, CDR2 SQIVND (reference sequence). The CDR3 DNA sequence: TGTGCCAGCCTCGGGCAGGCGGGTGAAGCTTTCTTT. It translates to CASLGQAGEAFF.

The rearrangement uses TRBV5-4 and TRBJ2-1; the match to TRBD2 covers 12 bases. J gave up 3 bases and V 6 bases, and 4 bases lay outside the gene matches. CDR1 is SGHNT, CDR2 YYREEE, per germline (reference sequence). This CDR3 comprises 15 residues. CDR3 sequence: CASTTLAGGYNEQFF. The CDR3 DNA is TGTGCCAGCACGACACTAGCGGGGGGCTACAATGAGCAGTTCTTC. Based on the CDR3 plus reference TRBV5-4 and TRBJ2-1, the full variable domain is ETGVTQSPTHLIKTRGQQVTLRCSSQSGHNTVSWYQQALGQGPQFIFQYYREEENGRGNFPPRFSGLQFPNYSSELNVNALELDDSALYLCASTTLAGGYNEQFFGPGTRLTVL.

A few counts support this clone. The chain carries TRBV11-3 and TRBJ2-5; 9 bases are shared with TRBD1. The J call could be wrong; TRBJ2-7 is a better fit for the DNA end. Looked up from germline, CDR1 is SGHNT and CDR2 is YENEEA. The CDR3 covers 16 residues. The CDR3 here is CASSGGQGPSTYEQYF. The DNA for the CDR3 is TGTGCCAGCAGCGGAGGACAGGGGCCTTCCACCTACGAGCAGTACTTC.

The V gene is TRBV27, the J gene TRBJ1-4; 7 bases line up with TRBD1. CDR1 MNHEY and CDR2 SMNVEV come from the germline V gene (reference sequence). The V gene end was trimmed by 4 bases and the J gene end by 0 bases; junction bases not matched to a gene: 8. The CDR3 consists of 17 residues. The CDR3: CASSSTPGQPTNEKLFF. DNA of the CDR3: TGTGCCAGCAGTTCCACCCCGGGACAGCCAACTAATGAAAAACTGTTTTTT.

This clone was detected a few times. The rearrangement links TRBV7-9 to TRBJ1-1; 7 bases match TRBD1. V lost 1 base, J lost 8 bases, and 1 base stayed unmatched. CDR1 SEHNR and CDR2 FQNEAQ come from the germline V gene (reference sequence). The CDR3 has 12 residues. CDR3 protein: CASSLEGGEAFF. DNA of the CDR3: TGTGCCAGCAGCTTAGAAGGGGGCGAAGCTTTCTTT.

This clone has more than one count but fewer than ten. The gene calls are TRBV5-1 and TRBJ1-2; maybe TRBD1 (5 bases). Between the trimmed V and J ends, which lost 0 bases and 8 bases, there was a span of 23 bases. This CDR3 has 17 residues. Germline CDR1 is SGHRS and CDR2 is YFSETQ. This chain's CDR3 is CASSLDGLSSPGRGYTF. The CDR3 DNA follows: TGCGCCAGCAGCTTGGACGGTCTATCATCTCCAGGGAGGGGCTACACCTTC.

A few counts support this clone. This chain connects TRBV19 to TRBJ2-4; 9 bases align to TRBD1. V was pared by 4 bases and J by 8 bases, with 9 bases of the junction left unmatched. There are 15 residues in the CDR3. Germline lookup yields CDR1 LNHDA and CDR2 SQIVND (reference sequence). CDR3 sequence: CASSTAGTGKDIQYF. The CDR3 DNA follows: TGTGCCAGTAGTACTGCCGGGACAGGGAAGGACATTCAGTACTTC. The full variable domain, rest sourced from reference TRBV19 and TRBJ2-4, is DGGITQSPKYLFRKEGQNVTLSCEQNLNHDAMYWYRQDPGQGLRLIYYSQIVNDFQKGDIAEGYSVSREKKESFPLTVTSAQKNPTAFYLCASSTAGTGKDIQYFGAGTRLSVL.

This chain connects TRBV25-1 to TRBJ2-1, with D possibly matching TRBD2 (5 bases). Germline V lookup: CDR1 MGHDK, CDR2 SYGVNS. Trimming removed 3 bases from V and 9 bases from J, with 12 bases in between. This CDR3 comprises 13 residues. The DNA of the CDR3 is TGTGCCAGCAGTGAGTTAACGGCGGGTGAGCAGTTCTTC. Its translation is CASSELTAGEQFF.

The sample holds a few counts of this clone. V is TRBV5-8 and J is TRBJ1-6; D perhaps matches TRBD1 (6 bases). Between the trimmed V and J ends, which lost 2 bases and 7 bases, there was a span of 10 bases. Germline assignment: CDR1 SGHTS and CDR2 YDEGEE. The CDR3 is 14 residues long. As DNA, the CDR3 is TGTGCCAGCAGCTTACGGACAGAGAATTCACCCCTCCACTTT. This gives the protein CASSLRTENSPLHF.

This clone was seen a handful of times. The chain employs TRBV7-2 and TRBJ1-5, with 7 bases that match TRBD1. After removal of 5 bases from V and 1 base from J, the junction contained 5 bases not matched to a gene. From germline, CDR1 is SGHTA and CDR2 FQGNSA. The CDR3 contains 15 residues. CDR3 coding DNA: TGTGCCAGCAGCCGCGCAGGGGGGAGCAATCAGCCCCAGCATTTT. Protein product: CASSRAGGSNQPQHF. Full variable domain (remainder filled in from reference TRBV7-2 and TRBJ1-5): GAGVSQSPSNKVTEKGKDVELRCDPISGHTALYWYRQSLGQGLEFLIYFQGNSAPDKSGLPSDRFSAERTGGSVSTLTIQRTQQEDSAVYLCASSRAGGSNQPQHFGDGTRLSIL.

This clone was detected a few times. The chain links TRBV5-4 to TRBJ1-4, with D maybe TRBD1 (6 bases). The germline V gene has CDR1 SGHNT and CDR2 YYREEE (reference sequence). The CDR3 consists of 16 residues. V was pared by 4 bases and J by 8 bases, with 21 bases between. The CDR3 nucleotides read TGTGCCAGCAGCCTTGATCCCGGGACAAGGGACGAAAAACTGTTTTTT. This sequence encodes CASSLDPGTRDEKLFF.

J is TRBJ2-1 and V is TRBV9; 14 bases line up with TRBD2. The V and J ends lost 4 bases and 5 bases, in that order; junction bases with no gene match: 8. CDR1 is SGDLS and CDR2 is YYNGEE in the germline V gene. This CDR3 has 17 residues. The CDR3 DNA is TGTGCCAGCAGCAGAACGGGACTAGCGGGGGTAGACAATGAGCAGTTCTTC. Its translation is CASSRTGLAGVDNEQFF.

This clone was seen a few times. The chain recombines TRBV19 with TRBJ2-1; possibly TRBD1 for D (6 bases). Looked up from germline, CDR1 is LNHDA and CDR2 is SQIVND (reference sequence). This CDR3 contains 16 residues. V lost 5 bases, J lost 9 bases, and 23 bases lay in between. This CDR3 reads CASSLPRGYSIAEQFF. DNA of the CDR3: TGTGCCAGTAGTCTCCCGAGGGGGTACTCGATTGCTGAGCAGTTCTTC.

This clone was seen more than once but under ten times. V is TRBV6-1 and J is TRBJ1-1; D not certain. The germline V gene encodes CDR1 MNHNS and CDR2 SASEGT. V lost 6 bases and J 5 bases, leaving 13 bases between the germline ends. The CDR3 consists of 13 residues. The CDR3 reads CASSDVRGTEAFF. The CDR3 DNA follows: TGTGCCAGCAGCGATGTACGGGGAACTGAAGCTTTCTTT.

CDR3 sequence (DNA): TGTGCCAGCAGCCGTAATAATTCACCCCTCCACTTT. Translating gives CASSRNNSPLHF. The chain employs TRBV27 and TRBJ1-6; D ambiguous. The V gene lost 6 bases and the J gene lost 5 bases, with 5 bases spanning the gap. CDR1 and CDR2 from the germline V gene are MNHEY and SMNVEV (reference sequence). CDR3 length: 12 amino acids.

As DNA, the CDR3 is TGTGCCAGCAGTTATGCGCCAGGATCCGGAGGGGTAAAACTGTTTTTT. Protein sequence: CASSYAPGSGGVKLFF. The chain recombines TRBV6-5 with TRBJ1-4, with D perhaps matching TRBD1 (5 bases). Trimming shortened V by 3 bases and J by 10 bases, and 21 bases separated the two germline ends. The CDR3 consists of 16 residues. Germline-derived CDR1 and CDR2 are MNHEY and SVGAGI.

In the case of this clone: At one boundary the junction diverges from the germline segment, which might be a read error. The rearrangement joins TRBV14 to TRBJ1-2; D is undetermined. CDR3 length: 12 residues. Germline assignment: CDR1 SGHDN and CDR2 FVKESK. CDR3 in DNA: TGTGCCAGCAGCCAAGTGAGGTTGTCGCTCTTCTTC. Translated, it gives CASSQVRLSLFF.

This clone showed up just a few times. The CDR3 bases are TGTGCCAGCAGCCCCACGCTCCCTACTAACTATGGCTACACCTTC. Translation: CASSPTLPTNYGYTF. This chain joins TRBV6-6 and TRBJ1-2, with D hard to call. Trimming stripped 6 bases from V and 0 bases from J, with 14 bases between. The CDR3 is made up of 15 amino acids. Germline CDR1 and CDR2: MNHNY and SVGAGI (reference sequence).

A few counts support this clone. The CDR3 coding sequence is TGTGCCAGCAGCTTGGGACAGGGGGTTCAGCCCCAGCATTTT. It encodes CASSLGQGVQPQHF. The chain uses TRBV13 and TRBJ1-5, with 11 bases aligning to TRBD1. With V trimmed by 3 bases and J by 6 bases, 1 base remained unmatched. The CDR3 runs 14 residues. Germline V CDR1 and CDR2: PRHDT, FYEKMQ (reference sequence).

This clone has only a few counts. V is TRBV5-1 and J is TRBJ2-7, with 9 bases fitting TRBD1. The CDR3 spans 14 residues. V shed 4 bases, J shed 5 bases, and the junction held 7 bases outside the gene matches. The germline CDR1 and CDR2 sequences are SGHRS and YFSETQ. Written as DNA, the CDR3 is TGCGCCAGCAGCAGCCGGGACAGGGTTGACGAGCAGTACTTC. Protein sequence: CASSSRDRVDEQYF.

A few counts support this clone. V is TRBV6-5 and J is TRBJ2-2; the D gene is possibly TRBD1 (6 bases). Trimming removed 4 bases at V and 6 bases at J, with 9 bases between. Germline V CDR1 and CDR2: MNHEY, SVGAGI. CDR3 length: 13 residues. This CDR3 reads CASSLQGSGELFF. The CDR3, as DNA: TGTGCCAGCAGTTTACAGGGATCCGGGGAGCTGTTTTTT.

This clone has just a few counts. The chain couples TRBV11-2 to TRBJ1-6, with D possibly TRBD1 on 5 matching bases. In germline, CDR1 is SGHAT, CDR2 FQNNGV. V lost 0 bases to trimming and J lost 7 bases, with 16 bases between them. The CDR3 is made up of 17 amino acids. The CDR3 bases are TGTGCCAGCAGCTTAGATAGCGGGGGAGGTTCAAATTCACCCCTCCACTTT. It encodes CASSLDSGGGSNSPLHF.

Only a few counts were recorded for this clone. The chain combines TRBV6-1 with TRBJ2-2, with 16 bases aligning to TRBD2. The CDR3 loop spans 19 amino acids. Germline V gene lookup returns CDR1 MNHNS and CDR2 SASEGT. The ends lost 0 bases at V and 6 bases at J; junction bases unmatched: 7. Here the CDR3 reads CASSEAGLAGGAPAGELFF. CDR3 DNA: TGTGCCAGCAGTGAAGCGGGACTAGCGGGGGGGGCCCCCGCCGGGGAGCTGTTTTTT.